This T cell receptor (beta chain) came from a study of metastatic and nonmetastatic thyroid tumors. This clone was picked up many times. Prior to thyroid surgery, none of the patients had received any treatment. TCRdb reprocessed the PCR reads using MiXCR. The sample lists tens of thousands of clones, 20% to 25% seen once, with about 6% in the top ten. V was trimmed by 3 bases and J by 0 bases, leaving 9 bases between them. This CDR3 contains 15 residues. The germline V gene has CDR1 LGHNA and CDR2 YSLEER. What was sequenced was tumor tissue. The V and J genes are TRBV4-3 and TRBJ2-1, with D unclear. This receptor was obtained from a female donor with papillary thyroid cancer or a benign thyroid nodule (not recorded which). Some clones in this sample may be carry-over from other donors' samples. In nucleotides, the CDR3 is TGCGCCAGCAGCCATCACAGCGCCTCCTACAATGAGCAGTTCTTC. Residues: CASSHHSASYNEQFF.